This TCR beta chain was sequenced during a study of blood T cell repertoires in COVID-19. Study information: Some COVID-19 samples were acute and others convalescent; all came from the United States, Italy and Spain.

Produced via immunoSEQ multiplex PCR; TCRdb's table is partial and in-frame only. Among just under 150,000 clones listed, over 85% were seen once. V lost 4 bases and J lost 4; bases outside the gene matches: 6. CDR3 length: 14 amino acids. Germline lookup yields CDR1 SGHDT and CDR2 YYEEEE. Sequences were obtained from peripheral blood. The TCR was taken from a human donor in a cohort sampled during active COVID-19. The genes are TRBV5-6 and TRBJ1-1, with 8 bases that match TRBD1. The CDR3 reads CASSIPGGGTEAFF. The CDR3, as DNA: TGTGCCAGCAGCATCCCAGGGGGCGGCACTGAAGCTTTCTTT.